These 23 T cell receptor beta chains originate from one sample sequenced in a study of molecular identifiers for immune sequencing clone quantification (dated by TCRdb to about 2018). Library preparation employed PCR. Sequenced using an Illumina HiSeq 4000. TCRdb itself trimmed the public reads at Q25 with fastp, ran MiXCR and retained productive beta chains. Identical CDR3 proteins give one entry, which carries the most common genes and DNA. This sample lists approximately 500,000 distinct CDR3 sequences; about a fifth were detected once. Of the sample, 0.65% to 0.95% falls within the top ten clones. Material for sequencing was naive CD8+ T cells from blood, with Jurkat cell RNA spiked in. Interpreted using the paper, the cell subset or site label stands for: FACS-sorted CD8+CD4-CCR7+CD45RA+ naive T cells. Every receptor here comes from a human donor in good health. Some libraries in this study had Jurkat cell RNA spiked in.

This clonotype was found once. The chain employs TRBV2 and TRBJ2-5; D possibly corresponds to TRBD2 (5 bases). The CDR3 covers 15 residues. CDR1 SNHLY and CDR2 FYNNEI come from the germline V gene. Trimming stripped 3 bases from V and 7 bases from J, with 18 bases between. This CDR3 reads CASSDGAGPRGTQYF. Here the CDR3 DNA reads TGTGCCAGCAGTGACGGTGCGGGCCCCCGGGGGACCCAGTACTTC.

This clonotype was picked up a small number of times. The chain uses TRBV11-3 and TRBJ2-3, with 9 bases lining up with TRBD2. V dropped 5 bases and J dropped 1; count of bases not matched to a gene: 7. There are 16 residues in the CDR3. CDR1 and CDR2 from the germline V gene are SGHNT and YENEEA. CDR3 nucleotide sequence: TGTGCCAGCAGCCCCGGGACTAGCAGAGGCACAGATACGCAGTATTTT. Translated, it gives CASSPGTSRGTDTQYF. Filled out from reference TRBV11-3 and TRBJ2-3, the complete variable domain reads EAGVVQSPRYKIIEKKQPVAFWCNPISGHNTLYWYLQNLGQGPELLIRYENEEAVDDSQLPKDRFSAERLKGVDSTLKIQPAELGDSAVYLCASSPGTSRGTDTQYFGPGTRLTVL.

This clonotype was recorded at least ten times. The chain couples TRBV11-2 to TRBJ1-3; D remains ambiguous. Germline V gene data show CDR1 as SGHAT and CDR2 as FQNNGV. The CDR3 sequence is 15 residues long. With 2 bases removed from V and 0 bases from J, the gap between germline ends came to 8 bases. DNA of the CDR3: TGTGCCAGCAGCTTAAATGGACTCTCTGGAAACACCATATATTTT. Its translation is CASSLNGLSGNTIYF.

This clonotype was counted ten times or more. This sequence joins TRBV12-3 or TRBV12-4 and TRBJ2-3, with TRBD2 matching over 9 bases. The ends lost 5 bases at V and 14 bases at J; junction bases unmatched: 8. The CDR3 runs 12 residues. Here the CDR3 DNA reads TGTGCCAGCAGTCCGCAGCGGGGGGTCGGGTATTTT. This encodes CASSPQRGVGYF.

This clonotype appeared a few times. The gene calls are TRBV5-4 and TRBJ1-1, with D perhaps matching TRBD1 (6 bases). Germline V gene data show CDR1 as SGHNT and CDR2 as YYREEE (reference sequence). V was trimmed by 6 bases and J by 4 bases, leaving 19 bases between them. The CDR3 loop spans 15 amino acids. CDR3 amino acids: CASIDRPSAGTEAFF. The CDR3 DNA follows: TGTGCCAGCATCGACAGGCCCTCGGCGGGCACTGAAGCTTTCTTT.

This clonotype was found a few times. CDR3 amino acids: CASSISPGYEQYF. In DNA form, the CDR3 reads TGTGCCAGTAGTATTAGCCCTGGGTACGAGCAGTACTTC. The chain combines TRBV19 with TRBJ2-7; D gene ambiguous. Germline lookup yields CDR1 LNHDA and CDR2 SQIVND (reference sequence). The V end lost 3 bases, the J end lost 4 bases, and 10 bases lay between the germline ends. This CDR3 has 13 residues.

This clonotype was recorded a few times. This chain joins TRBV4-2 and TRBJ2-2, with TRBD2 matching 7 bases. Per the germline V gene, CDR1 is LGHNA and CDR2 is YNFKEQ. V shed 4 bases and J 0 bases; nucleotides not matched to a gene: 8. The CDR3 has 17 amino acids. Here the CDR3 DNA reads TGTGCCAGCAGCCGAGAGGGGAGGGCCGCGAACACCGGGGAGCTGTTTTTT. Its translation: CASSREGRAANTGELFF.

The chain joins TRBV11-2 to TRBJ2-1, with D possibly being TRBD1 or TRBD2 (6 bases each). The germline V and J ends were trimmed by 4 bases and 8 bases, with 15 bases remaining between them. The germline V gene encodes CDR1 SGHAT and CDR2 FQNNGV. The CDR3 extends over 14 amino acids. The CDR3 coding sequence is TGTGCCAGCAGCTATGAGGGGGGATTCGATGAGCAGTTCTTC. Amino acid sequence: CASSYEGGFDEQFF.

This clonotype turned up a few times. The rearrangement uses TRBV12-3 or TRBV12-4 and TRBJ2-6; D is possibly TRBD1 (5 bases). Deletions cut 5 bases from V and 0 bases from J, with 8 bases between. The CDR3 loop spans 15 amino acids. The CDR3 DNA reads TGTGCCAGCAGTGACAGATTCTCTGGGGCCAACGTCCTGACTTTC. Its translation: CASSDRFSGANVLTF.

The rearrangement joins TRBV12-3 or TRBV12-4 to TRBJ1-5; TRBD1 agrees at 7 bases. The CDR3 consists of 15 residues. V trimming: 6 bases; J trimming: 3 bases; junction bases outside the gene matches: 8. This CDR3 reads CASSRDSEDNQPQHF. CDR3 bases: TGTGCCAGCAGCCGGGACAGCGAAGACAATCAGCCCCAGCATTTT.

This clonotype occurred many times. The chain carries TRBV6-2 or TRBV6-3 and TRBJ2-7; possibly TRBD1 for D (6 bases). V was shortened by 5 bases and J by 2 bases, with 19 bases between the two germline ends. The CDR3 runs to 16 residues. Germline lookup yields CDR1 MNHEY and CDR2 SVGEGT. DNA of the CDR3: TGTGCCAGCAGTCACGACAGGTTGCGGTTCCCCTACGAGCAGTACTTC. Its protein product is CASSHDRLRFPYEQYF.

Regarding this clonotype: A much larger clone lies one base from this, so it may be a read error. The J gene is TRBJ2-5, the V gene TRBV18; the match to TRBD1 covers 9 bases. This CDR3 has 15 amino acids. V lost 5 bases, J lost 5 bases, and 9 bases stayed unmatched. CDR1 KGHSH and CDR2 LQKENI come from the germline V gene. In DNA, the CDR3 is TGTGCCAGCTCAAGCCGGACAGGGGCTGTGGAGACCCAGTACTTC. Amino acid sequence: CASSSRTGAVETQYF.

This clonotype was found many times. The V gene is TRBV12-3 or TRBV12-4, the J gene TRBJ1-2, with D possibly being TRBD1 (5 bases). The V end was cut by 1 base, the J end by 6 bases, with 9 bases between. This CDR3 spans 13 amino acids. CDR3 nucleotides: TGTGCCAGCAGTTTAGGAGGGGCCGATGGCTACACCTTC. It is translated as CASSLGGADGYTF.

This clonotype was seen only a few times. Sequence at one end of the junction differs from germline and may be a read error. The rearrangement links TRBV12-3 or TRBV12-4 to TRBJ2-5, with TRBD1 as a possible D gene (5 bases). The CDR3 has 13 amino acids. CDR3 protein: CASRRQPQEAQYF. CDR3 sequence (DNA): TGTGCCAGCAGAAGACAGCCCCAAGAGGCCCAGTACTTC.

This clonotype was observed at least ten times. The chain joins TRBV29-1 to TRBJ1-2; TRBD1 matches 8 bases. Germline CDR1 SQVTM, CDR2 ANQGSEA. The V gene end was trimmed by 5 bases and the J gene end by 1 base; junction bases not matched to a gene: 9. This CDR3 has 15 residues. CDR3 nucleotide sequence: TGCAGCGTTCAGGGGGCAGTGGTGTTTAACTATGGCTACACCTTC. This gives the protein CSVQGAVVFNYGYTF. The entire variable domain, with the rest obtained from reference TRBV29-1 and TRBJ1-2, is as follows: SAVISQKPSRDICQRGTSLTIQCQVDSQVTMMFWYRQQPGQSLTLIATANQGSEATYESGFVIDKFPISRPNLTFSTLTVSNMSPEDSSIYLCSVQGAVVFNYGYTFGSGTRLTVV.

This clonotype was counted a few times. The chain uses TRBV19 and TRBJ2-3, with D perhaps TRBD2 (6 bases). V lost 2 bases, J lost 5 bases, and 8 bases lay in between. The CDR3 is 13 amino acids. The V gene's germline CDR1 is LNHDA and CDR2 SQIVND (reference sequence). In DNA form, the CDR3 reads TGTGCCAGTAGTATAATCGGGGGAGATACGCAGTATTTT. Translation: CASSIIGGDTQYF.

The gene calls are TRBV7-2 and TRBJ2-7; D gene unclear. V lost 5 bases to trimming and J lost 4 bases, with 12 bases between them. The CDR3 spans 13 residues. CDR1 is SGHTA, CDR2 FQGNSA, per germline. CDR3 in amino acids: CASSTVRAYEQYF. In DNA, the CDR3 is TGTGCCAGCAGCACGGTCAGAGCTTACGAGCAGTACTTC.

This clonotype was observed at least ten times. The chain uses TRBV29-1 and TRBJ1-2, with 7 bases matching TRBD1. V lost 3 bases to trimming and J lost 7 bases; unmatched junction nucleotides: 5. The CDR3 runs to 12 residues. The germline gives CDR1 SQVTM, CDR2 ANQGSEA. The CDR3 is CSVDEGARGYTF. CDR3 DNA sequence: TGCAGCGTTGACGAGGGGGCGCGTGGCTACACCTTC.

The chain links TRBV3-1 to TRBJ2-5; 8 nucleotides line up with TRBD1. After removal of 4 bases from V and 4 bases from J, the junction contained 11 bases not matched to a gene. The germline V gene encodes CDR1 LGHDT and CDR2 YNNKEL (reference sequence). The CDR3 has 16 residues. The DNA for the CDR3 is TGTGCCAGCAGCCCCGAGAGGGGGACAGGCTTAGAGACCCAGTACTTC. It yields the protein CASSPERGTGLETQYF.

This clonotype showed up many times. The CDR3 sequence is CSVRTGLDTEAFF. The CDR3 DNA sequence: TGCAGCGTCCGGACAGGTCTTGACACTGAAGCTTTCTTT. V gene TRBV29-1 combines with J gene TRBJ1-1; 7 positions agree with TRBD1. From germline, CDR1 is SQVTM and CDR2 ANQGSEA. This CDR3 is built from 13 residues. With 6 bases clipped from V and 3 bases from J, the junction kept 7 bases outside the gene matches.

This clonotype was detected only a few times. The genes are TRBV21-1 and TRBJ2-7; TRBD1, the table's D call, lacks a check against the DNA. TRBV21-1 is a known pseudogene. The length of the CDR3 is 14 residues. DNA of the CDR3: TGTGCCAGCAGCCGGAGGGACAAGAAGGGCGAGCAGTACTTC. As protein: CASSRRDKKGEQYF.

Notes on this clonotype: A read error is possible here, since a much larger clone lies one base away. This CDR3 fails to terminate in the conserved phenylalanine or tryptophan, so it likely reflects a read error. V is TRBV20-1 and J is TRBJ2-2; 7 positions agree with TRBD1. Trimming removed 3 bases from V and 4 bases from J; junction bases left unmatched: 5. The germline CDR1 and CDR2 sequences are DFQATT and SNEGSKA (reference sequence). The CDR3 length is 14 residues. This CDR3 reads CSAREDRSTGELFS. DNA for the CDR3: TGCAGTGCTAGGGAGGACAGGTCCACCGGGGAGCTGTTTTCT.

This clonotype was counted only a few times. The chain uses TRBV20-1 and TRBJ2-7, with TRBD2 matching over 8 bases. The V and J ends lost 1 base and 2 bases, in that order; junction bases with no gene match: 4. The germline gives CDR1 DFQATT, CDR2 SNEGSKA (reference sequence). The CDR3 loop spans 14 amino acids. CDR3 bases: TGCAGTGCTAGAGTCACGGGACTAGCCTACGAGCAGTACTTC. Amino acids: CSARVTGLAYEQYF.